The T cell receptor beta chain under discussion was sequenced for a study of CD8+ T cells in alopecia areata (dated by TCRdb to the late 2010s). Broadly, across the study: In both human patients and the C3H/HeJ mouse model, the study applied high-throughput TCRbeta sequencing to look at T cell clonal expansion in alopecia areata. Scalp tissue and sorted CD4+ and CD8+ peripheral blood T cells from patchy and totalis/universalis alopecia areata patients and from healthy controls were covered by human TCRbeta sequencing. Scalp clonality was compared across normal scalp (n=4), patchy alopecia areata scalp (n=8), and alopecia totalis/universalis scalp (n=8). RNA was extracted with the PAXgene miRNA kit for fixed scalp, the miRNeasy kit for PBMCs, and the RNeasy kit for mouse skin. TCRbeta CDR3 regions were amplified by immunoSEQ multiplex PCR with 35 Vbeta forward and 13 Jbeta reverse primers. Summary of the overall study and its limitations: Unlike mouse skin, which is dominated by gammadelta T cells, normal human skin has resident alphabeta T cells that are also sequenced, and this complicates analysis of the scalp TCR repertoire. Shared TCR sequences between patients were less evident than in mice, which may be partly attributable to HLA diversity in the patient population. Compared with normal scalp, lesional scalp, particularly in alopecia totalis/universalis, had higher clonality and more expanded CD8+ clones, which suggests antigenic drive.

Library generation was performed with the immunoSEQ multiplex PCR assay. RNA was extracted from all samples and reverse transcribed into cDNA, which served as template for TCR sequencing. First-strand cDNA was synthesized using SuperScript III with a 2:1 mix of oligo-dT and random hexamers. A synthetic immune receptor repertoire was used to assess amplification bias, and residual bias was removed computationally. The study's processing was this. After raw reads were preprocessed to remove errors, the CDR3 was defined following IMGT conventions as running from the conserved cysteine to phenylalanine. Clonality was computed as 1 minus the Shannon entropy, with the entropy normalized by log2 of the number of productive unique TCRs. Scalp TCRbeta sequences were cross-referenced with sorted blood CD4 and CD8 repertoires so that the CD4 or CD8 identity of scalp clones could be inferred. TCRdb's version of the immuneACCESS table is confined to in-frame rearrangements and falls short of the full clone set. An unresolved V gene accounts for under half of the shortfall where checked; the remainder is of unknown origin. That table supplies the V and J calls and clone size; D and trimming were determined from the DNA. The table for this sample lists 90,000 to 150,000 clones; roughly 69% of them were counted only once. The ten largest clones represent 2.8% of the sample.

Concerning this clone itself: Its recognized antigen is unknown. One base away there is no much larger clone; base qualities are not given.

Unmatched junction bases come to 3, with V trimmed by 2 bases and J by 3 bases. Via the germline V gene, CDR1 is SGHDT and CDR2 YYEEEE. CDR3 length: 16 amino acids, cysteine to phenylalanine. Only CDR3 DNA is held: 48 bases, read in frame from base 1. PBMCs were separated by density centrifugation and stained for CD3, CD4 and CD8, after which CD4+ and CD8+ T cells were sorted on a FACSAria. Scalp biopsies and blood samples were obtained from unaffected controls. The receptor comes from a human donor in good health. The sequenced material came from CD4+ T cells sorted from blood. The chain couples TRBV5-6 to TRBJ2-1, with 12 junctional bases fitting TRBD1. The DNA sequence is as follows: TGTGCCAGCAGCTTTGGGACAGGGGGCGTCTACAATGAGCAGTTCTTC. Its translation is CASSFGTGGVYNEQFF.